These T cell receptor beta chains were read from a single sample in a study of blood T cell repertoires in COVID-19. The repertoire was sequenced with immunoSEQ multiplex PCR; TCRdb's copy has only in-frame clones and lacks some. The table shows 130,000 or so clones, with about 86% occurring only once. The sequencing sample was made of peripheral blood. The source of these receptors is a woman in her fifties or sixties with acute or convalescent COVID-19. Each CDR3 is given with its conserved first and last residue. Each record gives: clone size, J gene, D gene, V gene, CDR3 DNA, CDR3 protein. A D gene is named only where the DNA matches it firmly. Clone size is given for some rows only: seen once, a few or many times, or a class if the clone is expanded.

>.|TRBJ2-5|.|TRBV5-5
TGTGCCAGCAGCTTGACTAGTTGGCAAGAGACCCAGTACTTC
CASSLTSWQETQYF
>.|TRBJ1-3|.|TRBV9
TGTGCCAGCAGCGTGTCGAGCCAGGCGGGGTACACCATATATTTT
CASSVSSQAGYTIYF
>.|TRBJ1-1|TRBD1|TRBV29-1
TGCAGCGTTGGACAGGGGAACACTGAAGCTTTCTTT
CSVGQGNTEAFF
>.|TRBJ1-5|TRBD1|TRBV19
TGTGCCAGTAGTAGACAGGACAGGGTTGAAAATCAGCCCCAGCATTTT
CASSRQDRVENQPQHF
>.|TRBJ1-1|.|TRBV19
TGTGCCAGTAGTATAGATCGAACAGGGCCTACACCTAACACTGAAGCTTTCTTT
CASSIDRTGPTPNTEAFF
>.|TRBJ1-1|TRBD1|TRBV2
TGTGCCAGCAGTGACCTGAGCTGGCAGGGGGTGAACACTGAAGCTTTCTTT
CASSDLSWQGVNTEAFF
>.|TRBJ2-5|.|TRBV29-1
TGCAGCGTTGGCCTTCTAGTCGGTGAGACCCAGTACTTC
CSVGLLVGETQYF
>.|TRBJ2-2|TRBD2|TRBV6-4
TGTGCCAGCAGTGACTCGGGGACTAGATCCGGGGAGCTGTTTTTT
CASSDSGTRSGELFF
>once|TRBJ2-1|.|TRBV19
TGTGCCAGTAGTGCCTCCGGTTCGAGCTCCTACAATGAGCAGTTCTTC
CASSASGSSSYNEQFF
>.|TRBJ1-1|.|TRBV19
TGTGCCAGTAAATATACAGCTAACACTGAAGCTTTCTTT
CASKYTANTEAFF
>.|TRBJ2-7|.|TRBV7-2
TGTGCCAGCAGCCCCCGAGGGCCCTGGGCATCCTACGAGCAGTACTTC
CASSPRGPWASYEQYF
>.|TRBJ2-1|.|TRBV10-3
TGTGCCATCAGTGGAGACAGGTACAATGAGCAGTTCTTC
CAISGDRYNEQFF
>.|TRBJ2-2|TRBD1|TRBV7-6
TGTGCCAGCAGCCCCCATAGGGACAGATACACCGGGGAGCTGTTTTTT
CASSPHRDRYTGELFF
>.|TRBJ2-7|TRBD1|TRBV29-1
TGCAGCGTTGGAGGGGGCCGCTCCTACGAGCAGTACTTC
CSVGGGRSYEQYF
>.|TRBJ2-5|.|TRBV12-3/TRBV12-4
TGTGCCAGCAGTTTTCGGGAGACCCAGTACTTC
CASSFRETQYF
>.|TRBJ2-1|.|TRBV6-2/TRBV6-3
TGTGCCAGCAGTTACCCCTCTTCCTACAATGAGCAGTTCTTC
CASSYPSSYNEQFF
>.|TRBJ2-7|TRBD1|TRBV11-1
TGTGCCAGCAGCTTATCGGCAGGGGGATCGTCAAGCGAGCAGTACTTC
CASSLSAGGSSSEQYF
>.|TRBJ2-1|TRBD2|TRBV7-2
TGTGCCAGCAGCCTCGGGACTATTAATGAGCAGTTCTTC
CASSLGTINEQFF
>.|TRBJ2-7|.|TRBV5-1
TGCGCCAGCAGCATCGATCCGGGACTCTCCTACGAGCAGTACTTC
CASSIDPGLSYEQYF
>.|TRBJ2-5|.|TRBV7-5
TGTGCCAGAAGCCCGGACTGGGGTGAGACCCAGTACTTC
CARSPDWGETQYF
>once|TRBJ2-5|.|TRBV29-1
TGCAGCGTTGCCCCAGGGGTGCAGGAGACCCAGTACTTC
CSVAPGVQETQYF
>.|TRBJ2-7|TRBD2|TRBV14
TGTGCCAGCAGCGCCGGGGGGGCCTACGAGCAGTACTTC
CASSAGGAYEQYF